This is a list of T cell receptor beta chains from one sample in a study of cytomegalovirus exposure and HLA in healthy donors. TCRdb's table, derived via immunoSEQ multiplex PCR, lists solely in-frame clones and lacks some. The sample contains around 350,000 clones, roughly 89% of which appear only once. The sequencing sample was made of PBMCs. Source of these receptors: a woman aged 18 to 35 in good health and CMV-seronegative. Each CDR3 is given with its conserved first and last residue. A D gene is named only where the DNA matches it firmly. Rows give clone size only sometimes, using once, few, many, or a class for an expanded clone.

len	v_gene	j_gene	abundance	d_gene	CDR3nt	CDR3aa
15	TRBV19	TRBJ2-7	few	TRBD1	TGTGCCAGTAGTCCGTATCGGGACAGTAGCTACGAGCAGTACTTC	CASSPYRDSSYEQYF
13	TRBV28	TRBJ1-2	-	-	TGTGCCAGCAGTTTTTTGCAATCGGATGGCTACACCTTC	CASSFLQSDGYTF
15	TRBV29-1	TRBJ2-5	-	TRBD2	TGCAGCGTGGACCCCACTAGCGGGACCCAAGAGACCCAGTACTTC	CSVDPTSGTQETQYF
13	TRBV28	TRBJ1-4	-	TRBD1	TGTGCCAGCAGACGGGACAGGGCTGAAAAACTGTTTTTT	CASRRDRAEKLFF
15	TRBV28	TRBJ1-3	-	TRBD1	TGTGCCAGCAGTCTCCCCCAGGGGGCGGGAAACACCATATATTTT	CASSLPQGAGNTIYF
15	TRBV2	TRBJ1-5	-	TRBD1	TGTGCCAGCAGTTTGGAGGGGGCTCGCAATCGGCCCCAGCATTTT	CASSLEGARNRPQHF
15	TRBV28	TRBJ2-7	-	TRBD2	TGTGCCAGCAGTTTTCGGACTAGCGGGAGCAGGGAGCAGTACTTC	CASSFRTSGSREQYF
17	TRBV5-6	TRBJ1-5	-	TRBD1	TGTGCCAGCAGCAAGTTTGAGGGGGCGACCGGCAATCAGCCCCAGCATTTT	CASSKFEGATGNQPQHF
14	TRBV2	TRBJ2-5	-	-	TGTGCCAGCAGTAGGACATTACCTGGGGAGACCCAGTACTTC	CASSRTLPGETQYF
11	TRBV6-1	TRBJ2-7	-	-	TGTGCCAGCAGTGCACAGCCGGCGCAGTACTTC	CASSAQPAQYF
13	TRBV5-1	TRBJ2-7	few	-	TGCGCCAGCAGCCCAGGACAACGCTACGAGCAGTACTTC	CASSPGQRYEQYF
15	TRBV4-2	TRBJ2-3	many	TRBD1	TGTGCCAGCAGCCCGCAGGGGGCTAGCACAGATACGCAGTATTTT	CASSPQGASTDTQYF
18	TRBV29-1	TRBJ2-7	-	TRBD1	TGCAGCGGGGTAACAGGGGGCTCTGGGCGCGGGAGCTCCTACGAGCAGTACTTC	CSGVTGGSGRGSSYEQYF
11	TRBV28	TRBJ2-5	once	-	TGTGCCAGCAGCCGGGGGGAGACCCAGTACTTC	CASSRGETQYF
15	TRBV28	TRBJ2-7	-	TRBD1	TGTGCCAGCAGTTTAGTGGGGACAGGGGTCTACGAGCAGTACTTC	CASSLVGTGVYEQYF
15	TRBV27	TRBJ2-1	-	-	TGTGCCAGCAGACACAGGTCGAGCTCCTACAATGAGCAGTTCTTC	CASRHRSSSYNEQFF
16	TRBV4-1	TRBJ2-7	-	TRBD2	TGCGCCAGCAGCCAAGAGGGGACGGGAGGGATCAACGAGCAGTACTTC	CASSQEGTGGINEQYF
15	TRBV7-9	TRBJ2-1	-	-	TGTGCCAGCAGCCCGAAACAGGACTACCACAATGAGCAGTTCTTC	CASSPKQDYHNEQFF
14	TRBV9	TRBJ2-5	-	-	TGTGCCAGCAGCGTAGCTCCGTTCCAAGAGACCCAGTACTTC	CASSVAPFQETQYF
16	TRBV5-1	TRBJ2-2	-	TRBD1	TGCGCCAGCAGCTTAACGACAGGGGGATCCACCGGGGAGCTGTTTTTT	CASSLTTGGSTGELFF
14	TRBV5-6	TRBJ2-2	-	-	TGTGCCAGCAGCTTTCGGTGGGAGACCGGGGAGCTGTTTTTT	CASSFRWETGELFF
15	TRBV4-1	TRBJ2-7	-	TRBD2	TGCGCCAGCACCCCCGGGACTAGCGGCACCTACGAGCAGTACTTC	CASTPGTSGTYEQYF
13	TRBV7-9	TRBJ2-3	once	-	TGTGCCAGCAGCTTTTTCCTCACAGATACGCAGTATTTT	CASSFFLTDTQYF
16	TRBV30	TRBJ1-6	-	-	TGTGCCTGGAGGACAGGCTTGAGCTCCTATAATTCACCCCTCCACTTT	CAWRTGLSSYNSPLHF
16	TRBV5-5	TRBJ2-3	once	-	TGTGCCAGCAGCCCCCGGGGGCGACAGGGAGGAGATACGCAGTATTTT	CASSPRGRQGGDTQYF
15	TRBV6-6	TRBJ1-5	-	-	TGTGCCAGCAGTTCCCCCAGGGAAACCAATCAGCCCCAGCATTTT	CASSSPRETNQPQHF
13	TRBV6-1	TRBJ2-2	-	-	TGTGCCAGCTACTTGGTCGCTGGCGGGGAGCTGTTTTTT	CASYLVAGGELFF
14	TRBV6-1	TRBJ1-3	once	-	TGTGCCAGCAGTGAACGGGGCTCTGGAAACACCATATATTTT	CASSERGSGNTIYF
15	TRBV6-5	TRBJ1-3	once	-	TGTGCCAGCAGTTACGCCCAGGGCGGTGGAAACACCATATATTTT	CASSYAQGGGNTIYF
14	TRBV11-2	TRBJ1-6	-	TRBD1	TGTGCCAGCAGCTTAAGGACAGGGTGGGGAGCCCTCCACTTT	CASSLRTGWGALHF
15	TRBV28	TRBJ1-1	-	TRBD1	TGTGCCAGCAGTCGACAGGGGGCGTTTAACACTGAAGCTTTCTTT	CASSRQGAFNTEAFF
16	TRBV4-1	TRBJ1-4	-	TRBD1	TGCGCCAGCAGCCCTTCGACAGGGGGCCGCGATGAAAAACTGTTTTTT	CASSPSTGGRDEKLFF
13	TRBV27	TRBJ1-5	-	-	TGTGCCAGCAGTTTATCGGGAGGTCAGCCCCAGCATTTT	CASSLSGGQPQHF
13	TRBV10-3	TRBJ2-7	-	TRBD1	TGTGCCATCACTGGGACAGGGGTGGAAGAGCAGTACTTC	CAITGTGVEEQYF
16	TRBV6-1	TRBJ1-4	-	TRBD1	TGTGCCAGCAGTGGGGCAAGTACAGGGGGCGGTGAAAAACTGTTTTTT	CASSGASTGGGEKLFF
17	TRBV18	TRBJ2-7	once	-	TGTGCCAGCTCACCAACCTTCGGCTTCGGGGTTCGGTACGAGCAGTACTTC	CASSPTFGFGVRYEQYF
15	TRBV27	TRBJ2-5	-	TRBD1	TGTGCCAGCAGGGCCGGACAGGGGGTCCAAGAGACCCAGTACTTC	CASRAGQGVQETQYF
13	TRBV2	TRBJ2-2	once	TRBD2	TGTGCCAACCTAGCGGATTCTACCGGGGAGCTGTTTTTT	CANLADSTGELFF
15	TRBV5-6	TRBJ1-2	-	-	TGTGCCAGCAGCTATCAGGGCCTAGCTAACTATGGCTACACCTTC	CASSYQGLANYGYTF
16	TRBV27	TRBJ2-2	-	TRBD1	TGTGCCAGCTTGTCTTTGGGACAGGCTAACACCGGGGAGCTGTTTTTT	CASLSLGQANTGELFF
15	TRBV5-1	TRBJ2-7	-	TRBD1	TGCGCCAGCAGCCCCTTAGGACAGGGTTATACCGAGCAGTACTTC	CASSPLGQGYTEQYF
16	TRBV6-1	TRBJ2-7	-	-	TGTGCCAGCAGCGAAGGGGGGGGAATACTTCGTAACGAGCAGTACTTC	CASSEGGGILRNEQYF
14	TRBV27	TRBJ2-7	-	-	TGTGCCAGCAGTTTAGCAGGGAAGGCCTACGAGCAGTACTTC	CASSLAGKAYEQYF
13	TRBV10-3	TRBJ2-7	-	-	TGTGCCATCAGTGAAACAGGCCCCTACGAGCAGTACTTC	CAISETGPYEQYF
14	TRBV29-1	TRBJ2-1	-	TRBD2	TGCAGCGTTTGGACTAGCGGGAGGACCAATGAGCAGTTCTTC	CSVWTSGRTNEQFF
14	TRBV6-5	TRBJ1-5	-	TRBD1	TGTGCCAGCAGTCCACAGGGGCCGAACCAGCCCCAGCATTTT	CASSPQGPNQPQHF
15	TRBV28	TRBJ2-7	-	TRBD1	TGTGCCAGCAGTGAGGGACAGCCGATCTCCTACGAGCAGTACTTC	CASSEGQPISYEQYF
15	TRBV27	TRBJ1-1	few	-	TGTGCCAGCAGTTTACGAGGCGCCGGGTACACTGAAGCTTTCTTT	CASSLRGAGYTEAFF
15	TRBV30	TRBJ1-6	few	TRBD1	TGTGCCTGGAAAGGTACAGGGGTCGGGAATTCACCCCTCCACTTT	CAWKGTGVGNSPLHF
20	TRBV19	TRBJ2-5	-	TRBD2	TGTGCCAGTAGTATAGTTGGCGGGGGAACCGAAAACAACCCAAGGGGGACCCAGTACTTC	CASSIVGGGTENNPRGTQYF
14	TRBV4-1	TRBJ1-2	-	TRBD1	TGCGCCAGCAGCCTACAGGGGGTGGGCGGTGGCTACACCTTC	CASSLQGVGGGYTF
14	TRBV7-2	TRBJ2-7	-	-	TGTGCCAGCAGCGTGACTAGTTACTCCTACGAGCAGTACTTC	CASSVTSYSYEQYF
13	TRBV7-2	TRBJ2-5	-	-	TGTGCCAGCAGCTTCGGCAGGGCGGAGACCCAGTACTTC	CASSFGRAETQYF
12	TRBV7-8	TRBJ1-4	once	-	TGTGCCAGCAGCAACAGGAATGAAAAACTGTTTTTT	CASSNRNEKLFF
15	TRBV6-1	TRBJ2-7	once	TRBD2	TGTGCCAGCAGTGGAGGCCTAGCGGGGGGGATTAGGCAGTACTTC	CASSGGLAGGIRQYF